This T cell receptor (beta chain) was identified in a study of blood T cell repertoires in COVID-19. Study as a whole: The origin of the acute and convalescent COVID-19 samples was the United States, Italy and Spain.

This CDR3 has 17 amino acids. The trim removed 1 base at V and 3 bases at J, leaving 10 bases unmatched. The germline gives CDR1 SGHDN, CDR2 FVKESK. Assay: immunoSEQ multiplex PCR; the TCRdb copy retains only in-frame clones and omits some. The table has a few hundred thousand clones, around 89% seen once; the top ten hold around 0.8%. Sequenced sample: peripheral blood. The chain carries TRBV14 and TRBJ2-5, with 8 bases that match TRBD2. This clonotype was sampled from a man younger than 45 with acute or convalescent COVID-19. Here the CDR3 reads CASSQAHPGLGEETQYF. The CDR3 coding sequence is TGTGCCAGCAGCCAAGCCCACCCGGGACTAGGGGAAGAGACCCAGTACTTC.